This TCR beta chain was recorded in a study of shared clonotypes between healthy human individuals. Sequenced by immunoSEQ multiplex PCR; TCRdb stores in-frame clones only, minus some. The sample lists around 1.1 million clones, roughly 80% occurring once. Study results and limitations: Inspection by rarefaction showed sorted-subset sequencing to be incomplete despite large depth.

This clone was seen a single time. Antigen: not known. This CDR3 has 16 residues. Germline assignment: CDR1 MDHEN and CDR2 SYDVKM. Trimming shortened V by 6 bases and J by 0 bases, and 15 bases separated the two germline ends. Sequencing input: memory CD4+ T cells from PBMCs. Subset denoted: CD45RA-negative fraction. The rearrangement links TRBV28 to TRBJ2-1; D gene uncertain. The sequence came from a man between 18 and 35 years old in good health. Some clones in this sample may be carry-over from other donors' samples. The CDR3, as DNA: TGTGCCAGCAGACGAACCAGGCGCTACTCCTACAATGAGCAGTTCTTC. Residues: CASRRTRRYSYNEQFF.